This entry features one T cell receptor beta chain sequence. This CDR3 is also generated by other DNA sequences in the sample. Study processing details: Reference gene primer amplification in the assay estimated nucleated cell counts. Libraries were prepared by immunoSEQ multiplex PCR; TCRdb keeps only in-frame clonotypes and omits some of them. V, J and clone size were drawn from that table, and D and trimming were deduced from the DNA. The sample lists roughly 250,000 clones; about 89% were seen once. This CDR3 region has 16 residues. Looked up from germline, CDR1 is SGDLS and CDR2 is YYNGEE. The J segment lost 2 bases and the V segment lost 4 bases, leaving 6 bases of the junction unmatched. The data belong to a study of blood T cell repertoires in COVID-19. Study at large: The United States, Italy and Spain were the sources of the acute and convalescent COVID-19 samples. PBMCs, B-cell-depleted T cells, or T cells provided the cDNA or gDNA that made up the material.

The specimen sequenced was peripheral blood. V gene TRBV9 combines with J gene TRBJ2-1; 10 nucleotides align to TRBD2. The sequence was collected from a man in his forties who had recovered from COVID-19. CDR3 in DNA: TGTGCCAGCAGCCCTTTAGCGGGAGGACCCTACAATGAGCAGTTCTTC. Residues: CASSPLAGGPYNEQFF. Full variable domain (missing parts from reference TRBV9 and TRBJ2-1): DSGVTQTPKHLITATGQRVTLRCSPRSGDLSVYWYQQSLDQGLQFLIQYYNGEERAKGNILERFSAQQFPDLHSELNLSSLELGDSALYFCASSPLAGGPYNEQFFGPGTRLTVL.